This T cell receptor (beta chain) stems from a study of CD8 T cells in Susac syndrome. When the RNA was reverse transcribed, random hexamers were used with an input of about 0.5 to 1 ug. The method of amplification for TCR beta CDR3 was immunoSEQ multiplex PCR, covering 54 Vbeta and 13 Jbeta. One entry per CDR3 protein results from TCRdb running MiXCR on the immunoSEQ multiplex PCR reads. This sample has a few hundred thousand distinct CDR3 sequences, with around nine tenths found just once. Sequencing targeted TCR beta in blood CD8+ and CD4+ T cells. It was treatment-naive patients with stable or active relapsing-remitting disease who made up the multiple sclerosis controls. From germline, CDR1 is MNHNS and CDR2 SASEGT. V lost 6 bases and J 13 bases, leaving 19 bases between the germline ends. The CDR3 has 13 residues.

This receptor was identified in a human donor with multiple sclerosis. The V gene is TRBV6-1, the J gene TRBJ1-5; maybe TRBD1 (6 bases). The sequenced material came from CD8+ T cells from PBMCs. In nucleotides, the CDR3 is TGTGCCAGCAGCATCGGGGACAAGGATCTTCAGCATTTT. The encoded protein is CASSIGDKDLQHF.